The rows below give T cell receptor beta chains drawn from one sample of a study of blood T cell repertoires in COVID-19. The data were produced by immunoSEQ multiplex PCR, yet TCRdb's version contains in-frame clones alone and is incomplete. The sample records about 160,000 clones, approximately 95% being singletons. Sequencing input: peripheral blood. Receptors were obtained from a woman aged 50 to 65 with acute or convalescent COVID-19. Each CDR3 is given with its conserved first and last residue. The D gene is left open where the match is weak. The listing skips clone size in some rows; elsewhere it reads once, few, many or a size class.

clone size,D gene,J gene,V gene,CDR3 DNA,CDR3 protein
NA,TRBD2,TRBJ2-3,TRBV7-2,TGTGCCAGCAGCCCAGGACTAGGCACAGATACGCAGTATTTT,CASSPGLGTDTQYF
few,NA,TRBJ2-1,TRBV18,TGTGCCAGCTCACCTCAGCGGAACTACAATGAGCAGTTCTTC,CASSPQRNYNEQFF
NA,NA,TRBJ2-1,TRBV28,TGTGCCAGCAGGGGCCTTTTTCGGGAAGGGAATGAGCAGTTCTTC,CASRGLFREGNEQFF
NA,NA,TRBJ2-7,TRBV15,TGTGCCACCAGCAGAGCGAATAGGGGCGAGCAGTACTTC,CATSRANRGEQYF
NA,TRBD1,TRBJ1-2,TRBV9,TGTGCCAGCAGCGTCGGGACAGGGTATGGCTACACCTTC,CASSVGTGYGYTF
NA,NA,TRBJ2-7,TRBV10-3,TGTGCCATCAGACAGGTCTACGAGCAGTACTTC,CAIRQVYEQYF
NA,TRBD1,TRBJ1-3,TRBV30,TGTGCCTGGAGCCCCGGACAGGGGGGAAACACCATATATTTT,CAWSPGQGGNTIYF
NA,TRBD1,TRBJ1-6,TRBV30,TGTGCCTGGAGTCGGGGACAGGGAGATTCACCCCTCCACTTT,CAWSRGQGDSPLHF
NA,NA,TRBJ2-2,TRBV5-8,TGTGCCAGCAGCTTGGTTGGGCTAGCGACCGGGGAGCTGTTTTTT,CASSLVGLATGELFF
NA,NA,TRBJ2-3,TRBV12-3/TRBV12-4,TGTGCCAGCAACGCAAGGATGACAAGGACGCAGTATTTT,CASNARMTRTQYF
NA,NA,TRBJ1-1,TRBV13,TGTGCCAGCAGCTTAAGCTACTGGGAAGCTTTCTTT,CASSLSYWEAFF
NA,NA,TRBJ2-6,TRBV7-8,TGTGCAAGCGCGGACTCTGGGGCCAACGTCCTGACTTTC,CASADSGANVLTF
NA,NA,TRBJ2-7,TRBV15,TGTGCCACCAGCGCGGGTGGGTCCTCCTACGAGCAGTACTTC,CATSAGGSSYEQYF
few,NA,TRBJ1-1,TRBV6-5,TGTGCCAGCAGTTACTCCACCACAAGAGGCACTGAAGCTTTCTTT,CASSYSTTRGTEAFF
NA,TRBD2,TRBJ2-1,TRBV5-1,TGCGCCAGCAGCTTGGACGCAACATCAGCCACTAGCGGGGGGCCTTACAATGAGCAGTTCTTC,CASSLDATSATSGGPYNEQFF
once,NA,TRBJ1-1,TRBV11-2,TGTGCCAGCAGCTTAGACCTTACAGGGGAAGCTTTCTTT,CASSLDLTGEAFF
NA,NA,TRBJ1-2,TRBV16,TGTGCCAGCAGCCAAGGCAGGCTATATGGCTACACCTTC,CASSQGRLYGYTF
NA,NA,TRBJ1-6,TRBV19,TGTGCCAGTACCCAGCAGGATAATTCACCCCTCCACTTT,CASTQQDNSPLHF
NA,TRBD2,TRBJ2-5,TRBV6-2/TRBV6-3,TGTGCCAGCAGTTACCGGACTAGCAGGCGAGAGGAGACCCAGTACTTC,CASSYRTSRREETQYF
once,TRBD2,TRBJ2-4,TRBV7-9,TGTGCCAGCAGCTTAGCTACTAGCGGGACCATTCAGTACTTC,CASSLATSGTIQYF
NA,TRBD1,TRBJ2-7,TRBV6-6,TGTGCCAGCAGTCCCGGACAGGGATTGTACGAGCAGTACTTC,CASSPGQGLYEQYF
NA,NA,TRBJ1-2,TRBV19,TGTGCCAGTAGTGTACAGGGAGCCAGGGGCTACACCTTC,CASSVQGARGYTF
NA,NA,TRBJ1-4,TRBV4-2,TGTGCCAGCAGCCAAGCCAGGGGCGCAACTAATGAAAAACTGTTTTTT,CASSQARGATNEKLFF
once,NA,TRBJ2-5,TRBV5-1,TGCGCCAGCAGTACGACCCAGGGGGGAGAGACCCAGTACTTC,CASSTTQGGETQYF
NA,NA,TRBJ1-1,TRBV10-2,TGCGCCAGCAGTGGGACAGCGGATGAAGCTTTCTTT,CASSGTADEAFF
NA,NA,TRBJ2-5,TRBV5-6,TGTGCCAGCAGCTACCCCCCAGAAGAGACCCAGTACTTC,CASSYPPEETQYF
NA,NA,TRBJ1-2,TRBV19,TGTGCCAGTAGTATTTACCTACAGGGATCCTATGGCTACACCTTC,CASSIYLQGSYGYTF
NA,NA,TRBJ1-5,TRBV18,TGTGCCAGCTCTAAACAGCAAAATCAGCCCCAGCATTTT,CASSKQQNQPQHF